This T cell receptor (beta chain) was identified during a study of blood T cell repertoires in COVID-19. Study background: Whether acute or convalescent, the COVID-19 samples came from the United States, Italy and Spain. Sources were T cells, B-cell-depleted T cells, or PBMCs; the material itself was cDNA or gDNA.

The CDR3 is 11 amino acids in total, end residues counted. Germline V gene data show CDR1 as GTSNPN and CDR2 as SVGIG (reference sequence). A word on this clone: The final CDR3 position lacks the conserved phenylalanine or tryptophan, pointing to a likely read error. The DNA is left out, because the CDR3 cannot be placed on it with certainty; the CDR3 is given as TCRdb lists it.

Original processing methods: Estimated nucleated cell counts came from reference gene primer amplification. TCRdb's table, derived via immunoSEQ multiplex PCR, lists solely in-frame clones and lacks some. Clonal size and the V and J genes are those of that table, whereas D and trimming came from the DNA. Here the sample spans 200,000 to 250,000 clones, around 80% being singletons. The V call is TRBV30, the J call TRBJ1-1. The clonotype comes from a woman older than 75 with acute or convalescent COVID-19. Sequencing input: peripheral blood. The CDR3 sequence is CAWSVLPTAAS.